A selection of T cell receptor beta chains follows, all from one sample in a study of CD4 T cells in relation to SARS-CoV-2 and coronaviruses. Repertoires were generated with immunoSEQ multiplex PCR, while TCRdb's copy carries only in-frame clones and drops some. The sample has 58,000 or so clones, roughly 94% seen once. The source material was naive CD4+ T cells from PBMCs. Receptors originate from an adult with COVID-19. Each CDR3 is given with its conserved first and last residue. Each record gives: J gene, D gene, V gene, CDR3 protein, CDR3 DNA. D genes are given only for firm matches.

TRBJ2-1 TRBD2 TRBV28 CASSRTSGRNEQFF TGTGCCAGCAGTCGGACTAGCGGGAGGAATGAGCAGTTCTTC
TRBJ2-3 - TRBV18 CASSWPRAPTDTQYF TGTGCCAGCTCCTGGCCGCGGGCCCCCACAGATACGCAGTATTTT
TRBJ2-7 TRBD1 TRBV20-1 CSASMLGGRGTYEQYF TGCAGTGCTAGTATGTTGGGCGGCAGGGGGACCTACGAGCAGTACTTC
TRBJ2-3 - TRBV14 CASSQGTDTQYF TGTGCCAGCAGCCAAGGAACAGATACGCAGTATTTT
TRBJ2-5 TRBD2 TRBV3-1/TRBV3-2 CASRKLAGGPETQYF TGTGCCAGCAGAAAACTAGCGGGAGGGCCCGAGACCCAGTACTTC
TRBJ2-3 TRBD1 TRBV2 CASSGGTDRTDTQYF TGTGCCAGCAGTGGAGGGACAGACCGCACAGATACGCAGTATTTT
TRBJ1-2 - TRBV11-2 CASSQIAGDYGYTF TGTGCCAGCAGCCAAATAGCAGGCGACTATGGCTACACCTTC
TRBJ1-1 TRBD1 TRBV28 CASRPGTGGTEAFF TGTGCCAGCAGGCCCGGGACAGGCGGAACTGAAGCTTTCTTT
TRBJ2-7 - TRBV5-4 CASSSMKVGTYEQYF TGTGCCAGCAGCTCCATGAAAGTCGGGACCTACGAGCAGTACTTC
TRBJ1-5 TRBD1 TRBV7-9 CASSGQDPNQPQHF TGTGCCAGCAGTGGACAGGATCCGAATCAGCCCCAGCATTTT
TRBJ2-2 - TRBV18 CASAAGTTNTGELFF TGTGCCAGCGCAGCAGGGACAACGAACACCGGGGAGCTGTTTTTT
TRBJ2-7 - TRBV10-2 CASRQTLASGTYEQYF TGCGCCAGCCGACAAACCTTAGCCAGCGGCACCTACGAGCAGTACTTC
TRBJ2-7 - TRBV2 CASTGSRVGTYEQYF TGTGCCAGCACCGGTTCGCGGGTGGGAACCTACGAGCAGTACTTC
TRBJ1-6 - TRBV28 CASSLGGFRGNSPLHF TGTGCCAGCAGTTTAGGCGGGTTCCGCGGAAATTCACCCCTCCACTTT
TRBJ1-1 - TRBV21-1 CASEYRVTEAFF TGTGCCAGCGAGTACAGGGTCACTGAAGCTTTCTTT
TRBJ1-1 - TRBV5-4 CASSLGQRNTEAFF TGTGCCAGCAGCTTGGGGCAGCGGAACACTGAAGCTTTCTTT